The 25 T cell receptor beta chains below come from one sample, sequenced in a study of blood T cell repertoires in COVID-19. The repertoire was sequenced with immunoSEQ multiplex PCR; TCRdb's copy has only in-frame clones and lacks some. This sample carries 150,000 to 200,000 clones, 65% to 85% of them seen once, and the ten largest clones take roughly 14%. Sequenced material: peripheral blood. All receptors derive from a woman older than 75 with acute or convalescent COVID-19.

The gene calls are TRBV5-1 and TRBJ2-7, with TRBD2 as a possible D gene (7 bases). CDR1 and CDR2 from the germline V gene are SGHRS and YFSETQ. Trimming removed 3 bases at V and 6 bases at J, with 22 bases between. The CDR3 covers 16 residues. CDR3 sequence reads: CASSSRIIGGPGEQYF. The CDR3 DNA is TGCGCCAGCAGCTCGCGGATTATCGGGGGGCCCGGCGAGCAGTACTTC.

The chain carries TRBV11-2 and TRBJ2-1, with 10 bases that match TRBD1. V was clipped by 6 bases and J by 3 bases; unmatched bases: 8. This CDR3 is built from 16 residues. Germline V gene data show CDR1 as SGHAT and CDR2 as FQNNGV. The CDR3 spells CASRQIGQGGYNEQFF. Here the CDR3 DNA reads TGTGCCAGCAGGCAGATCGGACAGGGGGGCTACAATGAGCAGTTCTTC.

In its sample, this clone was seen a few times. The genes are TRBV5-4 and TRBJ2-7; weak D call: TRBD2 (6 bases). Trimming took 3 bases from V and 4 from J, leaving 11 bases between them. The CDR3 sequence is 13 residues long. CDR1 and CDR2 from the germline V gene are SGHNT and YYREEE (reference sequence). The CDR3, as DNA: TGTGCCAGCAGCTGGGGACTGGGGTACGAGCAGTACTTC. Translation gives CASSWGLGYEQYF.

The chain has TRBV3-1 (or the pseudogene TRBV3-2) and TRBJ2-1; 14 nucleotides line up with TRBD2. CDR3 length equals 17 residues. J gave up 7 bases and V 4 bases, and 9 bases lay outside the gene matches. CDR1 LGHDT and CDR2 YNNKEL come from the germline V gene (reference sequence). DNA of the CDR3: TGTGCCAGCAGCCCCGGGACTAGCGGGAGACGAGGGAATGAGCAGTTCTTC. Encoded protein: CASSPGTSGRRGNEQFF.

The gene calls are TRBV5-1 and TRBJ2-1, with TRBD1 identical over 7 bases. Germline-derived CDR1 and CDR2 are SGHRS and YFSETQ. CDR3 length equals 15 residues. V trimming: 3 bases; J trimming: 6 bases; junction bases outside the gene matches: 9. CDR3 nucleotide sequence: TGCGCCAGCAGCTCCGGGACAGTGGACCTCAATGAGCAGTTCTTC. Its protein is CASSSGTVDLNEQFF.

This clone has a count of ten or more. The chain employs TRBV30 and TRBJ2-3, with D uncertain. V lost 0 bases and J 3 bases, leaving 4 bases between the germline ends. The CDR3 has 12 amino acids. Germline assignment: CDR1 GTSNPN and CDR2 SVGIG (reference sequence). The CDR3 DNA sequence: TGTGCCTGGAGTGTACAAACAGATACGCAGTATTTT. Translation gives CAWSVQTDTQYF.

The chain uses TRBV11-2 and TRBJ1-5; D perhaps matches TRBD1 (6 bases). CDR1 is SGHAT, CDR2 FQNNGV, per germline. Trimming shortened V by 1 base and J by 4 bases, and 11 bases separated the two germline ends. The CDR3 is 15 amino acids. The CDR3 DNA sequence: TGTGCCAGCAGCTTAGCGGCAGGGGCGAATCAGCCCCAGCATTTT. Its translation: CASSLAAGANQPQHF.

The chain recombines TRBV29-1 with TRBJ2-7, with 8 bases that match TRBD1. Germline values: CDR1 SQVTM, CDR2 ANQGSEA. This CDR3 region has 12 residues. V lost 4 bases to trimming and J lost 2 bases; unmatched junction nucleotides: 1. The DNA for the CDR3 is TGCAGCGTTGGGACAGGGACCTACGAGCAGTACTTC. It encodes CSVGTGTYEQYF.

This chain links TRBV28 with TRBJ2-7; D call uncertain. The CDR3 runs 13 residues. The V end lost 5 bases, the J end lost 3 bases, and 11 bases lay between the germline ends. Germline loops: CDR1 MDHEN, CDR2 SYDVKM. CDR3 bases: TGTGCCAGCAGTGATACTCAGGTCTACGAGCAGTACTTC. Its protein product is CASSDTQVYEQYF.

This sequence joins TRBV30 and TRBJ1-6; no definite D call. V lost 3 bases and J lost 7, with 10 bases in between. From germline, CDR1 is GTSNPN and CDR2 SVGIG (reference sequence). The CDR3 runs 13 residues. CDR3 DNA: TGTGCCTGGAGAAACAGTGAGAATTCACCCCTCCACTTT. It is translated as CAWRNSENSPLHF.

This clone was recorded a few times. The chain combines TRBV30 with TRBJ1-2; D ambiguous. In germline, CDR1 is GTSNPN, CDR2 SVGIG (reference sequence). V shed 4 bases and J shed 8 bases, with 17 bases lying between them. The CDR3 consists of 13 residues. CDR3 protein: CAWIRDRRGGYTF. CDR3 in DNA: TGTGCCTGGATTCGGGATCGCCGAGGGGGCTACACCTTC.

The CDR3: CASSYRGIGNEKLFF. CDR3 sequence (DNA): TGTGCCAGCAGTTACCGGGGAATTGGGAATGAAAAACTGTTTTTT. The genes are TRBV6-5 and TRBJ1-4; no reliable D call. CDR1 and CDR2 from the germline V gene are MNHEY and SVGAGI. Between the trimmed V and J ends, which lost 2 bases and 5 bases, there was a span of 12 bases. The CDR3 spans 15 residues.

V and J are TRBV11-2 and TRBJ2-2; no reliable D call. The CDR3 extends over 16 amino acids. The V end lost 5 bases, the J end lost 3 bases, and 16 bases lay between the germline ends. The germline V gene has CDR1 SGHAT and CDR2 FQNNGV. The CDR3 DNA follows: TGTGCCAGCAGCCTCACCAAATGGGCTGACACCGGGGAGCTGTTTTTT. This encodes CASSLTKWADTGELFF.

CDR3 in amino acids: CATSEPTSGRPYEQYF. CDR3 DNA sequence: TGTGCCACCAGTGAACCTACTAGCGGGAGACCCTACGAGCAGTACTTC. V gene TRBV24-1 combines with J gene TRBJ2-7; 11 bases agree with TRBD2. CDR1 and CDR2 from the germline V gene are KGHDR and SFDVKD. The CDR3 loop spans 16 amino acids. Unmatched junction bases numbered 6, after V lost 4 bases and J lost 2 bases.

This clone showed up just a few times. This sequence joins TRBV10-3 and TRBJ2-7, with D maybe TRBD1 (6 bases). The CDR3 has 15 residues. The V gene lost 0 bases and the J gene lost 1 base, with 10 bases spanning the gap. CDR1 and CDR2 (germline): ENHRY, SYGVKD. For the CDR3, the DNA is TGTGCCATCAGTGAGTCTAACAGGGCATCCTACGAGCAGTACTTC. It yields the protein CAISESNRASYEQYF.

The V call is TRBV12-5, the J call TRBJ1-1; the match to TRBD1 covers 9 bases. Trimming at V came to 0 bases and at J to 1 base, leaving 9 bases not matched to a gene. The germline V gene encodes CDR1 LGHNT and CDR2 FRNRAP. This CDR3 contains 18 residues. The CDR3 loop reads CASGLVQVGTGWNTEAFF. The CDR3 DNA is TGTGCTAGTGGTTTGGTACAAGTCGGGACAGGGTGGAACACTGAAGCTTTCTTT.

V gene TRBV7-2 combines with J gene TRBJ2-1; 13 bases match TRBD2. The CDR3 totals 15 residues. Germline V lookup: CDR1 SGHTA, CDR2 FQGNSA. The junction had 4 bases not matched to a gene; V was cut back by 5 bases and J by 6 bases. The CDR3 region has the DNA TGTGCCAGCAGCGCCCGACTAGCGGGGGGCAATGAGCAGTTCTTC. Translating it yields CASSARLAGGNEQFF.

The chain couples TRBV7-9 to TRBJ1-6; D ambiguous. The germline V and J ends were trimmed by 3 bases and 5 bases, with 20 bases remaining between them. Looked up from germline, CDR1 is SEHNR and CDR2 is FQNEAQ (reference sequence). CDR3 length equals 18 residues. This CDR3 reads CASSFEAQTGSHNSPLHF. The CDR3 region has the DNA TGTGCCAGCAGCTTTGAGGCCCAAACGGGATCTCATAATTCACCCCTCCACTTT.

V and J are TRBV28 and TRBJ1-5, with TRBD1 identical over 11 bases. Germline loops: CDR1 MDHEN, CDR2 SYDVKM. There are 16 residues in the CDR3. J was trimmed by 5 bases and V by 5 bases; bases with no gene match: 8. CDR3 bases: TGTGCCAGCAGTCCACCCCCGGGACAGGGGGATCAGCCCCAGCATTTT. Its translation is CASSPPPGQGDQPQHF.

The gene calls are TRBV5-6 and TRBJ1-4; 7 bases line up with TRBD1. Germline CDR1 and CDR2: SGHDT and YYEEEE. Trimming cost V 4 bases and J 0 bases; bases outside gene matches: 6. The CDR3 has 16 residues. DNA of the CDR3: TGTGCCAGCAGCCGTGGACAGGCGTCAACTAATGAAAAACTGTTTTTT. Translating gives CASSRGQASTNEKLFF. Filled out from reference TRBV5-6 and TRBJ1-4, the complete variable domain reads DAGVTQSPTHLIKTRGQQVTLRCSPKSGHDTVSWYQQALGQGPQFIFQYYEEEERQRGNFPDRFSGHQFPNYSSELNVNALLLGDSALYLCASSRGQASTNEKLFFGSGTQLSVL.

This chain joins TRBV6-5 and TRBJ2-5; a possible D gene is TRBD2 (5 bases). This CDR3 is 13 amino acids long. V was shortened by 6 bases and J by 5 bases, with 13 bases between the two germline ends. Per the germline V gene, CDR1 is MNHEY and CDR2 is SVGAGI. CDR3 coding DNA: TGTGCCAGCAGCGACGGGATTGCGGAGACCCAGTACTTC. Protein: CASSDGIAETQYF.

The J gene is TRBJ1-5, the V gene TRBV4-2, with D possibly TRBD1 on 5 matching bases. Trimming cost V 5 bases and J 8 bases, with 22 bases left between them. This CDR3 comprises 16 residues. The V gene's germline CDR1 is LGHNA and CDR2 YNFKEQ. The CDR3 is CASSNTPVQGGKPQHF. CDR3 sequence (DNA): TGTGCCAGCAGCAACACCCCTGTTCAGGGAGGAAAGCCCCAGCATTTT.

V gene TRBV5-5 combines with J gene TRBJ1-2; no firm D call. The germline V gene encodes CDR1 SGHKS and CDR2 YYEKEE (reference sequence). This CDR3 contains 15 residues. V lost 3 bases, J lost 5 bases, and 17 bases lay in between. The CDR3 DNA reads as TGTGCCAGCAGCTCCGAGCTAGCACAGAGGTATGGCTACACCTTC. It is translated as CASSSELAQRYGYTF.

The CDR3 region has the DNA TGTGCCAGTAACCCCGGGGGGCCTGGCTACACCTTC. Its protein is CASNPGGPGYTF. The chain employs TRBV19 and TRBJ1-2; D is perhaps TRBD1 (6 bases). The V end lost 7 bases, the J end lost 7 bases, and 13 bases lay between the germline ends. Germline V gene data show CDR1 as LNHDA and CDR2 as SQIVND (reference sequence). The CDR3 contains 12 residues.

A word on this clone: One end of the junction is discordant with germline, which a read error may explain. Different DNA sequences within this sample yield the same CDR3. This chain's CDR3 is CASSSGGELFF. Written as DNA, the CDR3 is TGTGCCAGCAGCTCCGGCGGGGAGCTATTTTTT. V is TRBV5-5 and J is TRBJ2-2; TRBD2 might be the D (6 bases). This CDR3 region has 11 residues. The V gene's germline CDR1 is SGHKS and CDR2 YYEKEE (reference sequence).